This T cell receptor beta chain comes out of a study of regulatory T cells in long-lasting Graves disease. General study results and limits: For persistent Graves' patients, TCR diversity was lower than for newly diagnosed ones. Newly diagnosed disease favored TRBV20-1 and TRBJ2-1 over persistent disease. Among the persistent patients, 2,500 to 3,000 public clonotypes were shared, more than the 950 to 1,000 shared among new patients.

This clonotype was counted ten times or more. No antigen is known for it. This CDR3 contains 13 residues. With 2 bases removed from V and 5 bases from J, the gap between germline ends came to 9 bases. Germline CDR1 and CDR2: MDHEN and SYDVKM. The time point denotes: persistent/refractory GD, antithyroid drugs over 5 years with positive TRAb. PBMC RNA served as the TCR library source. The authors diagnosed Graves' disease using American Thyroid Association guidelines. Arm-PCR of CDR3 regions with iRepertoire HTBI primers generated TCR beta libraries. MiXCR, applied by TCRdb to the multiplex PCR reads, yields one record per CDR3 protein. The sample carries roughly 470,000 distinct CDR3 sequences, around 20% recorded once.

The receptor's source is a female donor with Graves disease. The chain joins TRBV28 to TRBJ1-2; D not certain. Specimen: peripheral blood mononuclear cells (PBMCs), collected when the disease was refractory, from a patient treated with antithyroid drugs. The CDR3 DNA reads TGTGCCAGCAGTTTAGTCCGGGCATATGGCTACACCTTC. Encoded protein: CASSLVRAYGYTF.